This entry lists 2 T cell receptor beta chains sequenced from one sample in a study of cytomegalovirus exposure and HLA in healthy donors. The primer mix had 60 Vbeta and 13 Jbeta primers. Assay: immunoSEQ multiplex PCR; the TCRdb copy retains only in-frame clones and omits some. The sample lists 100,000 or so clones, 70% to 80% occurring once. Sequences were obtained from PBMCs. Receptors originate from a male donor in good health and CMV-seropositive.

The chain has TRBV6-4 and TRBJ1-1, with TRBD1 matching 8 bases. The ends lost 2 bases at V and 4 bases at J; junction bases unmatched: 12. The CDR3 length is 17 residues. The V gene's germline CDR1 is MRHNA and CDR2 SNTAGT. CDR3 sequence (DNA): TGTGCCAGCAGTGACCCGCCCTACAGGGGGAAGTTCACTGAAGCTTTCTTT. Translation gives CASSDPPYRGKFTEAFF.

This chain links TRBV5-4 with TRBJ2-5; D is ambiguous. V gave up 1 base and J gave up 0 bases, with 4 bases separating them. CDR3 length equals 13 residues. Germline CDR1 and CDR2: SGHNT and YYREEE (reference sequence). CDR3 in amino acids: CASSLSYQETQYF. Written as DNA, the CDR3 is TGTGCCAGCAGCTTGTCCTACCAAGAGACCCAGTACTTC.